This passage covers 25 T cell receptor beta chains from one sample sequenced in a study of blood T cell repertoires in COVID-19. This table comes from immunoSEQ multiplex PCR, and its TCRdb copy is limited to in-frame clones, with some not included. This sample carries 200,000 to 250,000 clones, under 90% of them seen once, and the ten largest clones take 3.5% to 4%. Sequences were obtained from PBMCs or T cells enriched from blood (not recorded which). The receptors stem from a woman aged 35 to 49 who had been exposed to COVID-19.

The rearrangement uses TRBV18 and TRBJ2-7; D not certain. V lost 3 bases and J lost 3, with 15 bases in between. In germline, CDR1 is KGHSH, CDR2 LQKENI. The CDR3 contains 15 residues. In nucleotides, the CDR3 is TGTGCCAGCTCACCGGGCGCCCCAGGAATCTACGAGCAGTACTTC. This sequence encodes CASSPGAPGIYEQYF.

V and J are TRBV6-2 or TRBV6-3 and TRBJ2-7; perhaps TRBD2 as D (5 bases). V was trimmed by 6 bases and J by 2 bases, leaving 14 bases between them. The CDR3 is made up of 14 amino acids. Germline CDR1 reads MNHEY; CDR2 reads SVGEGT. The chain's CDR3 is CASSASFGAYEQYF. The CDR3 nucleotides are TGTGCCAGCAGCGCATCATTCGGGGCCTACGAGCAGTACTTC.

The genes are TRBV11-2 and TRBJ1-5; 9 bases align to TRBD1. Germline lookup yields CDR1 SGHAT and CDR2 FQNNGV. V shed 5 bases, J shed 5 bases, and the junction held 4 bases outside the gene matches. The CDR3 contains 14 residues. CDR3 region: CASSEGQGHQPQHF. For the CDR3, the DNA is TGTGCCAGCAGCGAGGGACAGGGTCATCAGCCCCAGCATTTT. The variable domain in full, with the rest retrieved from reference TRBV11-2 and TRBJ1-5, is EAGVAQSPRYKIIEKRQSVAFWCNPISGHATLYWYQQILGQGPKLLIQFQNNGVVDDSQLPKDRFSAERLKGVDSTLKIQPAKLEDSAVYLCASSEGQGHQPQHFGDGTRLSIL.

The DNA for the CDR3 is TGTGCCACCAGCAGAGGGGGGGATTCCCCCTCCTACGAGCAGTACTTC. It specifies CATSRGGDSPSYEQYF. The V gene is TRBV15, the J gene TRBJ2-7; maybe TRBD2 (6 bases). Germline V gene lookup returns CDR1 LNHNV and CDR2 YYDKDF (reference sequence). The V and J ends lost 1 base and 0 bases respectively, with 13 bases between them. The CDR3 has 16 amino acids. Drawing the rest from reference TRBV15 and TRBJ2-7, the complete variable domain is DAMVIQNPRYQVTQFGKPVTLSCSQTLNHNVMYWYQQKSSQAPKLLFHYYDKDFNNEADTPDNFQSRRPNTSFCFLDIRSPGLGDTAMYLCATSRGGDSPSYEQYFGPGTRLTVT.

The J gene is TRBJ1-5, the V gene TRBV18, with 10 bases that match TRBD1. The CDR3 totals 16 residues. CDR1 is KGHSH, CDR2 LQKENI, per germline. J was trimmed by 5 bases and V by 3 bases; bases with no gene match: 7. The chain's CDR3 is CASSPDRDRGDQPQHF. CDR3 in DNA: TGTGCCAGCTCACCCGACCGGGACAGGGGAGATCAGCCCCAGCATTTT.

This rearrangement joins TRBV6-5 to TRBJ1-1; D unresolved. The CDR3 spans 16 residues. V lost 0 bases and J lost 0, with 11 bases in between. Germline CDR1 is MNHEY and CDR2 is SVGAGI. CDR3 coding DNA: TGTGCCAGCAGTTACTCTTCGGCGGCCTTGAACACTGAAGCTTTCTTT. Residues: CASSYSSAALNTEAFF.

The chain is built from TRBV28 and TRBJ1-5; D unclear. The CDR3 has 12 residues. With 1 base removed from V and 7 bases from J, the gap between germline ends came to 5 bases. CDR1 is MDHEN and CDR2 is SYDVKM in the germline V gene. DNA for the CDR3: TGTGCCAGCAGTTTATCCCGGCAGCCCCAGCATTTT. Its translation: CASSLSRQPQHF.

The chain has TRBV27 and TRBJ1-1, with 8 bases that match TRBD1. The CDR3 totals 16 residues. With 5 bases clipped from V and 3 bases from J, the junction kept 11 bases outside the gene matches. The germline gives CDR1 MNHEY, CDR2 SMNVEV (reference sequence). CDR3 loop: CASSVDWTGIHTEAFF. CDR3 bases: TGTGCCAGCAGTGTTGACTGGACAGGGATTCACACTGAAGCTTTCTTT.

The chain uses TRBV7-3 and TRBJ1-3; D not certain. The CDR3 is 14 residues long. V dropped 5 bases and J dropped 4 bases, with 12 bases sitting between them. Germline V CDR1 and CDR2: SGHTA, FQGTGA. CDR3 bases: TGTGCCAGCAGCCCTGGAGGTCACGGAAACACCATATATTTT. Protein: CASSPGGHGNTIYF.

The chain employs TRBV19 and TRBJ1-1; maybe TRBD1 (5 bases). Trimming shortened V by 9 bases and J by 1 base, and 18 bases separated the two germline ends. Germline CDR1 reads LNHDA; CDR2 reads SQIVND (reference sequence). The CDR3 is 15 amino acids. The CDR3 DNA sequence: TGTGCCAGCAGGCCATACGGGGGGGGGAACACTGAAGCTTTCTTT. As protein: CASRPYGGGNTEAFF.

The chain carries TRBV7-6 and TRBJ1-1; 8 bases are a match to TRBD1. There are 14 residues in the CDR3. Germline trimming cut 4 bases from V and 4 bases from J; bases unmatched to any gene: 5. Germline values: CDR1 SGHVS, CDR2 FNYEAQ. The CDR3 protein is CASSSTQGGTEAFF. The CDR3 DNA follows: TGTGCCAGCAGCTCAACACAGGGGGGCACTGAAGCTTTCTTT.

This chain uses TRBV12-3 or TRBV12-4 with TRBJ2-7, with D maybe TRBD2 (5 bases). There are 13 residues in the CDR3. Trimming took off 6 bases at V and 0 bases at J, with 9 bases between the two ends. CDR3 residues: CASRDGVSYEQYF. The CDR3, as DNA: TGTGCCAGCAGGGACGGGGTCTCCTACGAGCAGTACTTC.

The V gene is TRBV2, the J gene TRBJ1-1, with D unresolved. The CDR3 has 13 residues. The germline CDR1 and CDR2 sequences are SNHLY and FYNNEI. Trimming cost V 6 bases and J 4 bases, with 12 bases left between them. Written as DNA, the CDR3 is TGTGCCAGCAGAGACTGGATAGGCACTGAAGCTTTCTTT. It is translated as CASRDWIGTEAFF.

J is TRBJ1-6 and V is TRBV30; the match to TRBD1 covers 8 bases. The ends lost 7 bases at V and 8 bases at J; junction bases unmatched: 4. Germline lookup yields CDR1 GTSNPN and CDR2 SVGIG (reference sequence). CDR3 size: 12 residues. The CDR3 sequence: CAFRQGHSPLHF. DNA for the CDR3: TGTGCCTTCCGACAGGGGCATTCACCCCTCCACTTT. The full variable domain, completed using reference TRBV30 and TRBJ1-6, is SQTIHQWPATLVQPVGSPLSLECTVEGTSNPNLYWYRQAAGRGLQLLFYSVGIGQISSEVPQNLSASRPQDRQFILSSKKLLLSDSGFYLCAFRQGHSPLHFGNGTRLTVT.

This chain links TRBV27 with TRBJ1-5, with D tentatively TRBD1 (6 bases). Trimming took 4 bases from V and 0 from J, leaving 22 bases between them. Germline CDR1 and CDR2: MNHEY and SMNVEV (reference sequence). The CDR3 is made up of 19 amino acids. CDR3 DNA: TGTGCCAGCAGTTCATCCCGTAATTTGACAGGCCATAGCAATCAGCCCCAGCATTTT. It yields the protein CASSSSRNLTGHSNQPQHF.

The chain links TRBV23-1 to TRBJ2-2; D unresolved. TRBV23-1 is placed among ORFs of uncertain function. V dropped 3 bases and J dropped 5 bases, with 10 bases sitting between them. The CDR3 has 14 amino acids. CDR3 region: CASSHPPGTGELFF. The CDR3, as DNA: TGCGCCAGCAGTCACCCCCCCGGGACCGGGGAGCTGTTTTTT.

The chain links TRBV6-5 to TRBJ1-4; 9 bases fit TRBD1. From germline, CDR1 is MNHEY and CDR2 SVGAGI. V shed 6 bases and J 8 bases; nucleotides not matched to a gene: 4. The CDR3 loop spans 13 amino acids. The CDR3 region is CASRDRGREKLFF. For the CDR3, the DNA is TGTGCCAGCAGGGACAGGGGACGAGAAAAACTGTTTTTT.

J is TRBJ1-3 and V is TRBV4-2; a possible D gene is TRBD1 (5 bases). CDR3 length equals 18 residues. Germline-derived CDR1 and CDR2 are LGHNA and YNFKEQ. Trimming stripped 0 bases from V and 0 bases from J, with 15 bases between. The CDR3 spells CASSQDLRQSASGNTIYF. DNA of the CDR3: TGTGCCAGCAGCCAAGATCTGCGACAGTCGGCCTCTGGAAACACCATATATTTT.

CDR3 sequence (DNA): TGTGCCAGCAGCCCTCTCCAGGGGGAGGGCTACACCTTC. Amino acid sequence: CASSPLQGEGYTF. The chain couples TRBV7-9 to TRBJ1-2, with TRBD1 matching 7 bases. CDR1 SEHNR and CDR2 FQNEAQ come from the germline V gene (reference sequence). With 5 bases clipped from V and 8 bases from J, the junction kept 8 bases outside the gene matches. CDR3 size: 13 residues.

The rearrangement links TRBV2 to TRBJ2-2; 9 bases line up with TRBD1. The junction had 4 bases not matched to a gene; V was cut back by 8 bases and J by 3 bases. The CDR3 spans 14 residues. Germline CDR1 and CDR2: SNHLY and FYNNEI. For the CDR3, the DNA is TGTGCCAGCCGGGACAGGGATTACACCGGGGAGCTGTTTTTT. Its protein product is CASRDRDYTGELFF.

The chain is built from TRBV5-6 and TRBJ2-2; tentative D call: TRBD1 (5 bases). Germline V lookup: CDR1 SGHDT, CDR2 YYEEEE. V shed 1 base and J shed 2 bases, with 9 bases lying between them. This CDR3 has 15 residues. CDR3 amino acids: CASSLLGRNTGELFF. The CDR3, as DNA: TGTGCCAGCAGCTTGTTGGGGCGTAACACCGGGGAGCTGTTTTTT.

The gene calls are TRBV5-1 and TRBJ1-1; a possible D gene is TRBD1 (5 bases). From germline, CDR1 is SGHRS and CDR2 YFSETQ. CDR3 size: 15 residues. Trimming pared 4 bases from V and 0 bases from J, leaving 13 bases between. This chain's CDR3 is CASSTPDTLNTEAFF. CDR3 DNA: TGCGCCAGCAGCACCCCGGACACTTTGAACACTGAAGCTTTCTTT. Filled out from reference TRBV5-1 and TRBJ1-1, the complete variable domain reads KAGVTQTPRYLIKTRGQQVTLSCSPISGHRSVSWYQQTPGQGLQFLFEYFSETQRNKGNFPGRFSGRQFSNSRSEMNVSTLELGDSALYLCASSTPDTLNTEAFFGQGTRLTVV.

J is TRBJ2-7 and V is TRBV11-1, with 7 nucleotides matching TRBD2. This CDR3 spans 15 amino acids. Germline V gives CDR1 SGHAT, CDR2 FQDESV (reference sequence). V gave up 1 base and J gave up 2 bases; unmatched junction bases: 5. CDR3 in DNA: TGTGCCAGCAGCTTAGGATCAGCGGGAACCTACGAGCAGTACTTC. Residues: CASSLGSAGTYEQYF. Drawing the rest from reference TRBV11-1 and TRBJ2-7, the complete variable domain is EAEVAQSPRYKITEKSQAVAFWCDPISGHATLYWYRQILGQGPELLVQFQDESVVDDSQLPKDRFSAERLKGVDSTLKIQPAELGDSAMYLCASSLGSAGTYEQYFGPGTRLTVT.

V is TRBV5-4 and J is TRBJ2-5; 13 bases align to TRBD2. Germline values: CDR1 SGHNT, CDR2 YYREEE (reference sequence). The CDR3 extends over 19 amino acids. Trimming removed 0 bases from V and 0 bases from J; junction bases left unmatched: 8. The CDR3 DNA is TGTGCCAGCAGCTTGGCCGGGGGGACTAGCGGGGACTACCAAGAGACCCAGTACTTC. Amino acids: CASSLAGGTSGDYQETQYF.

This chain uses TRBV6-5 with TRBJ1-1, with 10 bases fitting TRBD1. In germline, CDR1 is MNHEY, CDR2 SVGAGI. The V and J ends lost 9 bases and 7 bases, in that order; junction bases with no gene match: 14. The CDR3 runs to 15 residues. The DNA for the CDR3 is TGTGCCAGTCAAGACAGGGGGCTAGGCGGAGGTGAAGCTTTCTTT. Protein product: CASQDRGLGGGEAFF.